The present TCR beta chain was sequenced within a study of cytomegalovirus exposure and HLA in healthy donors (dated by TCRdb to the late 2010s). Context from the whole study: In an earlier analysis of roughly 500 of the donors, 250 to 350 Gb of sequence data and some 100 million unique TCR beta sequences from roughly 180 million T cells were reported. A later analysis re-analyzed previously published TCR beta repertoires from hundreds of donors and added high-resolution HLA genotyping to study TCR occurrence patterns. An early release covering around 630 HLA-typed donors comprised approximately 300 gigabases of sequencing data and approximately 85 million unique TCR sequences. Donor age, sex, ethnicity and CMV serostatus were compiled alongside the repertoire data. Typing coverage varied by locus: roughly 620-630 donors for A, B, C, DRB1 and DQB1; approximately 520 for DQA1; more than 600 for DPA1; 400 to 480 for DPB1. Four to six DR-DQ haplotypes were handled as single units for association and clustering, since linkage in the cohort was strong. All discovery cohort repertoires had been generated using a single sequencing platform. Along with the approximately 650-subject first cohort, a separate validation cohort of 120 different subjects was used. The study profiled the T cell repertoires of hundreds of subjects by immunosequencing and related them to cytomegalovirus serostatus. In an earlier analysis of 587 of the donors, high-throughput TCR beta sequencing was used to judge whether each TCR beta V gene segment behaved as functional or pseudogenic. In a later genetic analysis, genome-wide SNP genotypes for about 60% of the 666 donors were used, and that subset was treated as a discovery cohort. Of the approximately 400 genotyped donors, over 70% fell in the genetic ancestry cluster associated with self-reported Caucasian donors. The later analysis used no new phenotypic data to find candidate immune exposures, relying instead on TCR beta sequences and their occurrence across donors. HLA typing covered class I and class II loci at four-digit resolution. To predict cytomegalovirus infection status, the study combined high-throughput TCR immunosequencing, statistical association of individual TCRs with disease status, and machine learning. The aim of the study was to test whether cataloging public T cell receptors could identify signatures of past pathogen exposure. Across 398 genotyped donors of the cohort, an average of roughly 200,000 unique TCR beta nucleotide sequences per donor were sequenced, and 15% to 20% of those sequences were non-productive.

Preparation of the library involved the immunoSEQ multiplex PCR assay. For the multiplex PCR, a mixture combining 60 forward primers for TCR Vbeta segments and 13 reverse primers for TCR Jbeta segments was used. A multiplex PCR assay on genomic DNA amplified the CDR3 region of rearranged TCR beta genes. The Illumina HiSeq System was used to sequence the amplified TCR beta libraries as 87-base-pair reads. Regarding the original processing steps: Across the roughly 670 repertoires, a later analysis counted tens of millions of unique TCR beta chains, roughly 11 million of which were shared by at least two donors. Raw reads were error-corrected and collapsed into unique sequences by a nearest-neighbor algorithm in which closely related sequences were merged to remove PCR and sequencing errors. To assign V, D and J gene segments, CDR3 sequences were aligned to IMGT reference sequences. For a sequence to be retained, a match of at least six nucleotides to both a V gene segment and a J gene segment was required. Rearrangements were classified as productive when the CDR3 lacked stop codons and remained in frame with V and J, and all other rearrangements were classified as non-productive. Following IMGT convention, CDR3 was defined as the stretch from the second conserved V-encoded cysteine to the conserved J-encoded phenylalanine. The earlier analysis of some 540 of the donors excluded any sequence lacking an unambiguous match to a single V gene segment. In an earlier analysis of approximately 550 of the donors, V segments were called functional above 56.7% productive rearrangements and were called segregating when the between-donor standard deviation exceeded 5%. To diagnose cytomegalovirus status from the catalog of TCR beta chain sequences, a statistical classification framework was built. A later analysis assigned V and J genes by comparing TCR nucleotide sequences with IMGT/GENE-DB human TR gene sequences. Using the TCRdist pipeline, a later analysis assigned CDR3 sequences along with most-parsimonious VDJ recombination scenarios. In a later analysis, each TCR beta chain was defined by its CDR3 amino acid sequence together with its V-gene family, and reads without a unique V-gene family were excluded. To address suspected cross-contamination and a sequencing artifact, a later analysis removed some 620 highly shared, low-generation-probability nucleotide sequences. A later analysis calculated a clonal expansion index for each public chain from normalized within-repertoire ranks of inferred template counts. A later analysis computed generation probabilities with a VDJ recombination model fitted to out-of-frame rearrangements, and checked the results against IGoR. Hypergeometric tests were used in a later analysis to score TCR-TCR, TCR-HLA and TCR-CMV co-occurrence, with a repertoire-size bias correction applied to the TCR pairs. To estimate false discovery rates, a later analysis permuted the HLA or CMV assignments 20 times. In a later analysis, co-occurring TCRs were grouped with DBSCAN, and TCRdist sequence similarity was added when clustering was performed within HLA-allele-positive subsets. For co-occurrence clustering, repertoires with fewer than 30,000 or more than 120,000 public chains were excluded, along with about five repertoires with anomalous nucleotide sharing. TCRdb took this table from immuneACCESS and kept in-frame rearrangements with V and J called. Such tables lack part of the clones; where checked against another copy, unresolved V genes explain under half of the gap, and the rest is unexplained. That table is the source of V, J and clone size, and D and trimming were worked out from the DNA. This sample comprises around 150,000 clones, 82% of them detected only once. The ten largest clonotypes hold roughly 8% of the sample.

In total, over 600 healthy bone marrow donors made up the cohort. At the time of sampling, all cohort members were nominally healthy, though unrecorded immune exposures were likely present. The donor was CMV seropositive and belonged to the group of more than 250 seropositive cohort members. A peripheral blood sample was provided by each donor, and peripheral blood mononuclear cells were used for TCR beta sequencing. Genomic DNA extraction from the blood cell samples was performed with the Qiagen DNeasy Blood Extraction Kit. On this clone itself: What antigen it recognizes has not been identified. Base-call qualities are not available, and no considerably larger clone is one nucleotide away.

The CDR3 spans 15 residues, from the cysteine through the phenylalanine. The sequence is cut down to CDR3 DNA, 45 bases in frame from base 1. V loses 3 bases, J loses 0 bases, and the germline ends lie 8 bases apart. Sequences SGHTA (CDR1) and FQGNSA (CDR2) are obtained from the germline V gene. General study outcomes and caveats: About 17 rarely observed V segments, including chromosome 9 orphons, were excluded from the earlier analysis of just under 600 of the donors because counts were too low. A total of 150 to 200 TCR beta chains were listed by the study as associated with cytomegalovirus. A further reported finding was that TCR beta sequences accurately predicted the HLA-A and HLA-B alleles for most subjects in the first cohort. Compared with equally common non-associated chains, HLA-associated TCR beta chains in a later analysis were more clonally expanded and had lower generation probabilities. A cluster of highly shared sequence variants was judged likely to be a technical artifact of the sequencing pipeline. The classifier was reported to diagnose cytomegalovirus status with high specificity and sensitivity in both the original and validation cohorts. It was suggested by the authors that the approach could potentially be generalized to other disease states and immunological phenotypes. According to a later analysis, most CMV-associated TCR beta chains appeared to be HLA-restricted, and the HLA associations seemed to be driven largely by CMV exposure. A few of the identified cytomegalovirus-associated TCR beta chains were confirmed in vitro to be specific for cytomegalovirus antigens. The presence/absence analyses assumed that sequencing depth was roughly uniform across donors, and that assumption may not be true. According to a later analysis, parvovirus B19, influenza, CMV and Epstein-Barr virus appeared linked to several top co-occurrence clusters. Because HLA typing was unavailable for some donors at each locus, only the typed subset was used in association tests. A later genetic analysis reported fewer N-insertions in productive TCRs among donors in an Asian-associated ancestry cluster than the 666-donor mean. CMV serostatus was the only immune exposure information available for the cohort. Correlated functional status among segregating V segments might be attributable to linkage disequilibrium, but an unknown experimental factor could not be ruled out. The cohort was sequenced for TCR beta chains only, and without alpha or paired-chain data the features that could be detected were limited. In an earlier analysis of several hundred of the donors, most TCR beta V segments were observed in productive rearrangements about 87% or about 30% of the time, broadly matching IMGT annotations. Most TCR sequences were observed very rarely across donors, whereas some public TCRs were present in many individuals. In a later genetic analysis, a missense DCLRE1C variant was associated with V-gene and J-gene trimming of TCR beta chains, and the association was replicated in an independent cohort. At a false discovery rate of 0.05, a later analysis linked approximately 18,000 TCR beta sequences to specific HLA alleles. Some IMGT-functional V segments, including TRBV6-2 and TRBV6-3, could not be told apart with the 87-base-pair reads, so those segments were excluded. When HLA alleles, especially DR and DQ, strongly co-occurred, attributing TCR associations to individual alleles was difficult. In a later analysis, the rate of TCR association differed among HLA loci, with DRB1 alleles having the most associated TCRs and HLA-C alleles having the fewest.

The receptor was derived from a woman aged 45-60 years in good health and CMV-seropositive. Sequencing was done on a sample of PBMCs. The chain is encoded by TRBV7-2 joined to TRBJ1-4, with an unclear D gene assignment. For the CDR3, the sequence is CASSFQTATNEKLFF. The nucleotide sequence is TGTGCCAGCAGCTTTCAAACTGCAACTAATGAAAAACTGTTTTTT.